A single sample gave rise to the 30 T cell receptor beta chains below, sequenced in a study of fetal regulatory T cell absence and autoimmunity. The data were produced by immunoSEQ multiplex PCR, yet TCRdb's version contains in-frame clones alone and is incomplete. Of about 50,000 clones detected, roughly 83% appear once; the ten largest clones hold 0.35% to 0.5%. The material sequenced was cord blood. The receptors stem from a newborn boy with IPEX syndrome.

This clone has just a few counts. This rearrangement joins TRBV11-2 to TRBJ1-5; D not resolved. V lost 0 bases and J 6 bases, leaving 6 bases between the germline ends. Germline CDR1 SGHAT, CDR2 FQNNGV. This CDR3 has 13 residues. The CDR3 DNA follows: TGTGCCAGCAGCTTAGATTCGGTTCAGCCCCAGCATTTT. The encoded protein is CASSLDSVQPQHF.

The gene calls are TRBV7-9 and TRBJ2-7; TRBD2 aligns across 12 bases. This CDR3 has 17 residues. V gave up 7 bases and J gave up 7 bases; unmatched junction bases: 17. CDR1 and CDR2 from the germline V gene are SEHNR and FQNEAQ (reference sequence). The DNA of the CDR3 is TGTGCCAGCAACTTTCGGAATAGGACTAGCGGGAATGAAGAGCAGTACTTC. Translating gives CASNFRNRTSGNEEQYF.

The chain links TRBV9 to TRBJ2-6, with a tentative D call TRBD1 (5 bases). V lost 3 bases and J 7 bases, leaving 14 bases between the germline ends. CDR1 is SGDLS and CDR2 is YYNGEE in the germline V gene. This CDR3 has 15 amino acids. The CDR3 sequence: CASSGTGSGANVLTF. DNA of the CDR3: TGTGCCAGCAGCGGCACAGGTTCGGGTGCCAACGTCCTGACTTTC.

This clone appeared a single time. The chain links TRBV27 to TRBJ2-2; D remains ambiguous. This CDR3 is built from 13 residues. The V gene's germline CDR1 is MNHEY and CDR2 SMNVEV (reference sequence). V dropped 2 bases and J dropped 6 bases, with 7 bases sitting between them. In nucleotides, the CDR3 is TGTGCCAGCAGTTTAAAGAGCTCCGGGGAGCTGTTTTTT. Its translation: CASSLKSSGELFF.

The J gene is TRBJ2-3, the V gene TRBV30; a weak D match, TRBD2 (6 bases). Germline V gene sequence: CDR1 GTSNPN, CDR2 SVGIG (reference sequence). V lost 0 bases and J 2 bases, leaving 12 bases between the germline ends. This CDR3 is 15 amino acids long. CDR3 coding DNA: TGTGCCTGGAGTGTAGGCCGGGGGTCCACAGATACGCAGTATTTT. Amino acids: CAWSVGRGSTDTQYF. Combining the CDR3 with reference TRBV30 and TRBJ2-3 gives the whole variable domain SQTIHQWPATLVQPVGSPLSLECTVEGTSNPNLYWYRQAAGRGLQLLFYSVGIGQISSEVPQNLSASRPQDRQFILSSKKLLLSDSGFYLCAWSVGRGSTDTQYFGPGTRLTVL.

This rearrangement joins TRBV10-2 to TRBJ2-7, with 9 bases identical to TRBD1. This CDR3 spans 14 amino acids. V lost 5 bases, J lost 3 bases, and 5 bases stayed unmatched. The germline gives CDR1 WSHSY, CDR2 SAAADI. DNA for the CDR3: TGCGCCAGCAGTCCCCGGGACAGGGTCTACGAGCAGTACTTC. It encodes CASSPRDRVYEQYF.

This clone was counted between two and nine times. The chain recombines TRBV11-1 with TRBJ2-1; 13 nucleotides align to TRBD2. CDR3 length: 17 residues. V lost 5 bases, J lost 8 bases, and 12 bases stayed unmatched. CDR1 SGHAT and CDR2 FQDESV come from the germline V gene (reference sequence). The DNA of the CDR3 is TGTGCCAGCAGCAACCCTCGGACTAGCGGGAGTGGCGATGAGCAGTTCTTC. Its translation: CASSNPRTSGSGDEQFF.

The CDR3 DNA follows: TGTGCCAGCAGTCGGGACAGCTCTGGAAACACCATATATTTT. Protein sequence: CASSRDSSGNTIYF. The chain combines TRBV6-5 with TRBJ1-3; 7 positions match TRBD1. Germline-derived CDR1 and CDR2 are MNHEY and SVGAGI. With 5 bases clipped from V and 0 bases from J, the junction kept 1 base outside the gene matches. The CDR3 has 14 residues.

The chain couples TRBV10-3 to TRBJ2-2, with TRBD1 matching 7 bases. This CDR3 contains 14 residues. Germline CDR1 ENHRY, CDR2 SYGVKD. With 7 bases clipped from V and 3 bases from J, the junction kept 5 bases outside the gene matches. This CDR3 reads CAIKVTGYTGELFF. CDR3 nucleotides: TGTGCCATCAAGGTGACAGGGTACACCGGGGAGCTGTTTTTT.

The J gene is TRBJ1-6, the V gene TRBV4-3; a possible D gene is TRBD1 (5 bases). In germline, CDR1 is LGHNA, CDR2 YSLEER. Between the trimmed V and J ends, which lost 0 bases and 7 bases, there was a span of 13 bases. CDR3 length equals 16 residues. DNA of the CDR3: TGCGCCAGCAGCCAAGATGGGCGGGGGAGGAATTCACCCCTCCACTTT. It translates to CASSQDGRGRNSPLHF.

The rearrangement joins TRBV5-5 to TRBJ2-2; TRBD2 matches at 9 bases. V lost 1 base, J lost 4 bases, and 5 bases stayed unmatched. CDR3 length: 16 residues. Germline V gene sequence: CDR1 SGHKS, CDR2 YYEKEE (reference sequence). The CDR3 here is CASSLTIAGVTGELFF. The CDR3 bases are TGTGCCAGCAGCTTGACGATAGCGGGGGTCACCGGGGAGCTGTTTTTT.

The CDR3: CASTGGDYEQYF. The CDR3 DNA follows: TGTGCCAGCACGGGGGGGGACTACGAGCAGTACTTC. V and J are TRBV2 and TRBJ2-7; 8 bases map to TRBD2. V lost 7 bases to trimming and J lost 3 bases; unmatched junction nucleotides: 2. This CDR3 spans 12 amino acids. The germline gives CDR1 SNHLY, CDR2 FYNNEI.

J is TRBJ1-5 and V is TRBV6-5, with D possibly TRBD1 on 6 matching bases. Germline CDR1 is MNHEY and CDR2 is SVGAGI. The CDR3 is 15 residues long. Deletions cut 6 bases from V and 2 bases from J, with 14 bases between. CDR3: CASRLTGNGNQPQHF. In DNA, the CDR3 is TGTGCCAGCAGGCTGACAGGTAACGGCAATCAGCCCCAGCATTTT.

J is TRBJ2-7 and V is TRBV11-2; D perhaps matches TRBD2 (5 bases). Trimming took off 5 bases at V and 0 bases at J, with 14 bases between the two ends. Germline lookup yields CDR1 SGHAT and CDR2 FQNNGV. This CDR3 is built from 15 residues. DNA for the CDR3: TGTGCCAGCAGCCCGGGTCTAGCTAGCTCCTACGAGCAGTACTTC. This codes for CASSPGLASSYEQYF. Looking up the rest from reference TRBV11-2 and TRBJ2-7 gives the full variable domain: EAGVAQSPRYKIIEKRQSVAFWCNPISGHATLYWYQQILGQGPKLLIQFQNNGVVDDSQLPKDRFSAERLKGVDSTLKIQPAKLEDSAVYLCASSPGLASSYEQYFGPGTRLTVT.

V usage is TRBV7-8 and J usage is TRBJ1-2; no reliable D call. The CDR3 extends over 16 amino acids. Germline V CDR1 and CDR2: SGHVS, FQNEAQ. Trimming took 2 bases from V and 3 from J, leaving 16 bases between them. The CDR3 nucleotides read TGTGCCAGCAGCTTACCGAGGGAGGGAGAGGACTATGGCTACACCTTC. The encoded protein is CASSLPREGEDYGYTF.

This rearrangement joins TRBV10-3 to TRBJ1-2, with a possible D match to TRBD1 (5 bases). The V end was cut by 3 bases, the J end by 3 bases, with 8 bases between. Per germline, CDR1 ENHRY and CDR2 SYGVKD. CDR3 length: 13 residues. The CDR3 spells CAISDGGDYGYTF. CDR3 sequence (DNA): TGTGCCATCAGTGACGGGGGTGACTATGGCTACACCTTC.

V usage is TRBV20-1 and J usage is TRBJ2-1, with D perhaps TRBD2 (5 bases). V was shortened by 3 bases and J by 6 bases, with 6 bases between the two germline ends. The CDR3 has 11 amino acids. Germline assignment: CDR1 DFQATT and CDR2 SNEGSKA (reference sequence). The CDR3 coding sequence is TGCAGTGCTAGTCGGGGCAATGAGCAGTTCTTC. Its translation is CSASRGNEQFF.

This chain joins TRBV6-1 and TRBJ1-2; possible D gene TRBD1, 6 bases. V lost 6 bases and J lost 4, with 15 bases in between. CDR3 size: 14 residues. Looked up from germline, CDR1 is MNHNS and CDR2 is SASEGT. CDR3 in DNA: TGTGCCAGCAGGGCCGGGACATTGGGCTATGGCTACACCTTC. Translation: CASRAGTLGYGYTF.

This clone was observed a few times. The chain recombines TRBV2 with TRBJ2-7; D perhaps matches TRBD2 (5 bases). The CDR3 has 14 residues. Germline loops: CDR1 SNHLY, CDR2 FYNNEI. Trimming stripped 7 bases from V and 1 base from J, with 14 bases between. CDR3 nucleotides: TGTGCCAGCAAGGGCCCAGCGGCGTCCTACGAGCAGTACTTC. Protein: CASKGPAASYEQYF.

The V gene is TRBV19, the J gene TRBJ1-2; D is uncertain. V lost 3 bases, J lost 7 bases, and 6 bases lay in between. This CDR3 has 11 amino acids. CDR1 is LNHDA, CDR2 SQIVND, per germline (reference sequence). The CDR3 reads CASSMGFGYTF. For the CDR3, the DNA is TGTGCCAGTAGTATGGGTTTTGGCTACACCTTC.

The chain uses TRBV6-6 and TRBJ2-7; 8 bases are shared with TRBD1. The CDR3 totals 14 residues. Trimming removed 10 bases from V and 1 base from J; junction bases left unmatched: 9. Germline V gene data show CDR1 as MNHNY and CDR2 as SVGAGI (reference sequence). CDR3 nucleotide sequence: TGTGCCACCTGGAGGGACAGGCGATCCTACGAGCAGTACTTC. Its translation: CATWRDRRSYEQYF.

The rearrangement uses TRBV9 and TRBJ2-3, with 8 bases that match TRBD1. V lost 4 bases to trimming and J lost 3 bases; unmatched junction nucleotides: 7. Germline CDR1 is SGDLS and CDR2 is YYNGEE. This CDR3 is built from 15 residues. The CDR3 DNA sequence: TGTGCCAGCAGCCGGCAGGGGGCGATGACAGATACGCAGTATTTT. It is translated as CASSRQGAMTDTQYF.

The chain recombines TRBV11-3 with TRBJ1-6; no clear D gene. CDR1 SGHNT and CDR2 YENEEA come from the germline V gene. The CDR3 is 13 amino acids. V lost 0 bases and J lost 10, with 7 bases in between. The CDR3 sequence: CASSLDRNSPLHF. CDR3 bases: TGTGCCAGCAGCTTAGACAGGAACTCACCCCTCCACTTT.

The chain joins TRBV6-5 to TRBJ2-7, with 7 bases fitting TRBD1. After removal of 2 bases from V and 4 bases from J, the junction contained 2 bases not matched to a gene. Germline V lookup: CDR1 MNHEY, CDR2 SVGAGI. CDR3 length: 13 amino acids. In DNA form, the CDR3 reads TGTGCCAGCAGTTACACGGACAGGTACGAGCAGTACTTC. The encoded protein is CASSYTDRYEQYF.

The chain couples TRBV30 to TRBJ1-4, with 8 bases matching TRBD1. Germline V gives CDR1 GTSNPN, CDR2 SVGIG (reference sequence). Trimming took 4 bases from V and 8 from J; bases not matched to a gene: 6. The CDR3 has 13 residues. The CDR3 sequence is CAWNQGAREKLFF. In nucleotides, the CDR3 is TGTGCCTGGAACCAGGGGGCGCGGGAAAAACTGTTTTTT.

The chain recombines TRBV29-1 with TRBJ1-2; D unclear. The CDR3 is 10 amino acids. V dropped 1 base and J dropped 6 bases, with 3 bases sitting between them. In germline, CDR1 is SQVTM, CDR2 ANQGSEA. The CDR3 DNA sequence: TGCAGCGTTGAAGGGGATGGCTACACCTTC. Translation: CSVEGDGYTF.

The chain recombines TRBV7-9 with TRBJ1-2, with D possibly matching TRBD1 (5 bases). The germline V gene has CDR1 SEHNR and CDR2 FQNEAQ (reference sequence). Trimming stripped 5 bases from V and 4 bases from J, with 14 bases between. The CDR3 length is 14 residues. The CDR3 DNA sequence: TGTGCCAGCAGCCCCCCAGCAGGGACCTATGGCTACACCTTC. This gives the protein CASSPPAGTYGYTF.

The chain is built from TRBV5-4 and TRBJ2-1; weak D call: TRBD2 (7 bases). CDR3 size: 16 residues. Germline CDR1 SGHNT, CDR2 YYREEE (reference sequence). V lost 1 base and J 5 bases, leaving 16 bases between the germline ends. The CDR3 is CASSLNLRGPNNEQFF. CDR3 in DNA: TGTGCCAGCAGCTTGAATCTGCGGGGGCCGAACAATGAGCAGTTCTTC. Looking up the rest from reference TRBV5-4 and TRBJ2-1 gives the full variable domain: ETGVTQSPTHLIKTRGQQVTLRCSSQSGHNTVSWYQQALGQGPQFIFQYYREEENGRGNFPPRFSGLQFPNYSSELNVNALELDDSALYLCASSLNLRGPNNEQFFGPGTRLTVL.

V usage is TRBV6-6 and J usage is TRBJ1-1; the match to TRBD1 covers 8 bases. Germline V gene sequence: CDR1 MNHNY, CDR2 SVGAGI (reference sequence). The CDR3 loop spans 14 amino acids. V gave up 2 bases and J gave up 3 bases; unmatched junction bases: 2. The CDR3 sequence is CASSYVDRDTEAFF. In nucleotides, the CDR3 is TGTGCCAGCAGTTACGTGGACAGGGACACTGAAGCTTTCTTT.

V gene TRBV11-3 combines with J gene TRBJ2-7, with 8 bases fitting TRBD2. CDR1 and CDR2 (germline): SGHNT, YENEEA. After removal of 8 bases from V and 1 base from J, the junction contained 7 bases not matched to a gene. The CDR3 is 14 amino acids. CDR3 sequence reads: CASSGGGPSYEQYF. The CDR3 DNA reads TGTGCCAGCTCCGGGGGGGGTCCGTCCTACGAGCAGTACTTC.